This T cell receptor beta chain was found in a study of PD-1 blockade in classical Hodgkin lymphoma. Note on this clone: Its target is not known.

The CDR3 is made up of 15 amino acids. Germline V gene lookup returns CDR1 SGHRS and CDR2 YFSETQ. Trimming cost V 5 bases and J 6 bases, with 18 bases left between them. Study-wide results and limits: What caused the repertoire differences, perhaps disease activity or prior therapy, remains undefined. The study reported lower baseline TCR diversity in newly diagnosed patients than in healthy donors.

The data were produced by immunoSEQ multiplex PCR, yet TCRdb's version contains in-frame clones alone and is incomplete. The profile covers about 35,000 clones, with roughly 89% appearing a single time and 0.22% taken by the ten largest. As for time point: newly diagnosed, previously untreated cHL patient sample. Starting with thawed PBMCs, CD4+ T cells were purified by magnetic negative selection. Newly diagnosed, untreated classical Hodgkin lymphoma PBMCs provided comparison. Sequencing was carried out using CD4+ T cells from blood. J is TRBJ2-1 and V is TRBV5-1, with D uncertain. This TCR was recovered from a human donor with classical Hodgkin lymphoma. The CDR3 bases are TGCGCCAGCAGGCCAAACACCATCATTTCCAATGAGCAGTTCTTC. This sequence encodes CASRPNTIISNEQFF.